Below, 16 T cell receptor beta chains from the same sample are listed, as sequenced in a study of control samples from healthy donors and cancer patients (TCRdb year 2020). Library creation used the immunoSEQ multiplex PCR assay. In its TCRdb copy, this immuneACCESS table keeps in-frame sequences only and misses some clones. Where compared with another copy, unresolved V genes explain less than half of these, and the others have no known cause. The sample table holds under 200,000 clones, of which about nine tenths were seen once. The ten largest clones add up to around 1.5% of the sample. The sample comprised blood. Source of these receptors: a woman aged 30 to 39 in good health.

The chain couples TRBV7-2 to TRBJ2-3; 9 bases align to TRBD2. J lost 0 bases, V lost 1 base, and 8 bases had no gene match. Germline values: CDR1 SGHTA, CDR2 FQGNSA. CDR3 length: 18 amino acids. The CDR3, as DNA: TGTGCCAGCAGCTTAGGGTGGACTAGCGACCCTAGCACAGATACGCAGTATTTT. Protein: CASSLGWTSDPSTDTQYF.

This chain uses TRBV12-3 or TRBV12-4 with TRBJ1-2, with no clear D. This CDR3 comprises 12 residues. V lost 6 bases, J lost 5 bases, and 10 bases lay in between. The CDR3 is CASSLGPYGYTF. CDR3 bases: TGTGCCAGCAGCCTAGGACCTTATGGCTACACCTTC.

The table lists this clone with a few counts. This chain joins TRBV28 and TRBJ2-6; 7 nucleotides match TRBD1. CDR3 length: 16 residues. Per the germline V gene, CDR1 is MDHEN and CDR2 is SYDVKM. V lost 4 bases to trimming and J lost 2 bases; unmatched junction nucleotides: 5. The CDR3 here is CASSSGDRAGANVLTF. The CDR3, as DNA: TGTGCCAGCAGTTCCGGAGACAGGGCTGGGGCCAACGTCCTGACTTTC. The full variable domain, with the rest looked up from reference TRBV28 and TRBJ2-6, is DVKVTQSSRYLVKRTGEKVFLECVQDMDHENMFWYRQDPGLGLRLIYFSYDVKMKEKGDIPEGYSVSREKKERFSLILESASTNQTSMYLCASSSGDRAGANVLTFGAGSRLTVL.

V is TRBV6-1 and J is TRBJ1-1, with TRBD1 matching 8 bases. Germline V gene sequence: CDR1 MNHNS, CDR2 SASEGT. The CDR3 is made up of 14 amino acids. Trimming at V came to 5 bases and at J to 0 bases, leaving 2 bases not matched to a gene. CDR3 DNA sequence: TGTGCCAGCAGTTCGACAGGGGTGAACACTGAAGCTTTCTTT. Its translation: CASSSTGVNTEAFF.

The chain employs TRBV5-3 and TRBJ2-7; D call uncertain. TRBV5-3 qualifies as an ORF whose function is uncertain. The CDR3 consists of 13 residues. Between the trimmed V and J ends, which lost 0 bases and 5 bases, there was a span of 9 bases. The CDR3 region is CARSLVGSDEQYF. The CDR3 nucleotides read TGTGCCAGAAGCTTGGTGGGGTCGGACGAGCAGTACTTC.

V usage is TRBV4-1 and J usage is TRBJ1-6; 7 nucleotides match TRBD1. V dropped 0 bases and J dropped 9; count of bases not matched to a gene: 8. CDR1 MGHRA and CDR2 YSYEKL come from the germline V gene. The CDR3 contains 16 residues. CDR3 amino acids: CASSQEEGAFGSPLHF. The CDR3 DNA reads TGCGCCAGCAGCCAAGAAGAGGGGGCCTTCGGTTCACCCCTCCACTTT.

This clone has more than one count but fewer than ten. The same CDR3 can be traced to other DNA sequences in this sample. This sequence joins TRBV5-1 and TRBJ1-4; D is perhaps TRBD1 (6 bases). V was trimmed by 0 bases and J by 3 bases, leaving 9 bases between them. The CDR3 has 15 residues. Germline V gene data show CDR1 as SGHRS and CDR2 as YFSETQ. The chain's CDR3 is CASSLAEGANEKLFF. CDR3 sequence (DNA): TGCGCCAGCAGCTTGGCGGAGGGGGCTAATGAAAAACTGTTTTTT. Filled out from reference TRBV5-1 and TRBJ1-4, the complete variable domain reads KAGVTQTPRYLIKTRGQQVTLSCSPISGHRSVSWYQQTPGQGLQFLFEYFSETQRNKGNFPGRFSGRQFSNSRSEMNVSTLELGDSALYLCASSLAEGANEKLFFGSGTQLSVL.

J is TRBJ2-7 and V is TRBV5-4; D perhaps matches TRBD1 (6 bases). CDR1 is SGHNT and CDR2 is YYREEE in the germline V gene (reference sequence). The CDR3 totals 15 residues. V was trimmed by 0 bases and J by 7 bases, leaving 17 bases between them. CDR3 nucleotide sequence: TGTGCCAGCAGCTTGGAGGTACAGGGTATGGCGGAGCAGTACTTC. This gives the protein CASSLEVQGMAEQYF.

The rearrangement links TRBV7-9 to TRBJ1-4; a possible D gene is TRBD1 (5 bases). The V end was cut by 0 bases, the J end by 0 bases, with 5 bases between. Germline CDR1 SEHNR, CDR2 FQNEAQ (reference sequence). The CDR3 contains 15 residues. CDR3 protein: CASSLARATNEKLFF. CDR3 coding DNA: TGTGCCAGCAGCTTAGCCAGGGCAACTAATGAAAAACTGTTTTTT.

The genes are TRBV6-1 and TRBJ1-1; 7 nucleotides line up with TRBD1. There are 15 residues in the CDR3. Trimming removed 1 base from V and 5 bases from J; junction bases left unmatched: 7. Germline loops: CDR1 MNHNS, CDR2 SASEGT. The CDR3 bases are TGTGCCAGCAGTGAAGAAGGACAGGCGGGGACTGAAGCTTTCTTT. This gives the protein CASSEEGQAGTEAFF.

The chain carries TRBV19 and TRBJ1-4, with D hard to call. V was pared by 3 bases and J by 5 bases, with 7 bases between. Germline lookup yields CDR1 LNHDA and CDR2 SQIVND (reference sequence). The CDR3 is 13 amino acids. The CDR3 loop reads CASSMGRNEKLFF. CDR3 bases: TGTGCCAGTAGTATGGGTAGAAATGAAAAACTGTTTTTT.

The chain couples TRBV5-6 to TRBJ2-5, with 11 bases matching TRBD2. The ends lost 5 bases at V and 4 bases at J; junction bases unmatched: 4. Germline CDR1 SGHDT, CDR2 YYEEEE. CDR3 length: 14 amino acids. The CDR3 loop reads CASSKLAGVETQYF. The DNA of the CDR3 is TGTGCCAGCAGTAAACTAGCGGGGGTAGAGACCCAGTACTTC. Full variable domain (remainder filled in from reference TRBV5-6 and TRBJ2-5): DAGVTQSPTHLIKTRGQQVTLRCSPKSGHDTVSWYQQALGQGPQFIFQYYEEEERQRGNFPDRFSGHQFPNYSSELNVNALLLGDSALYLCASSKLAGVETQYFGPGTRLLVL.

V usage is TRBV27 and J usage is TRBJ2-7, with 8 positions matching TRBD1. Trimming removed 4 bases from V and 3 bases from J; junction bases left unmatched: 5. The germline V gene encodes CDR1 MNHEY and CDR2 SMNVEV (reference sequence). The CDR3 has 14 amino acids. CDR3 amino acids: CASSSAGGVYEQYF. CDR3 coding DNA: TGTGCCAGCAGTTCCGCAGGGGGCGTCTACGAGCAGTACTTC.

This sequence joins TRBV18 and TRBJ2-2; 9 nucleotides line up with TRBD1. The CDR3 runs 16 residues. CDR1 and CDR2 from the germline V gene are KGHSH and LQKENI. V lost 0 bases to trimming and J lost 2 bases; unmatched junction nucleotides: 1. The CDR3 DNA reads as TGTGCCAGCTCACCACCGGGACAGGGAAACACCGGGGAGCTGTTTTTT. Its translation is CASSPPGQGNTGELFF.

The V and J genes are TRBV5-4 and TRBJ2-3; D is possibly TRBD2 (7 bases). Germline assignment: CDR1 SGHNT and CDR2 YYREEE (reference sequence). The germline V and J ends were trimmed by 0 bases and 2 bases, with 13 bases remaining between them. The CDR3 spans 16 residues. CDR3 loop: CASSLVGGGATDTQYF. The CDR3 DNA sequence: TGTGCCAGCAGCTTGGTTGGAGGGGGGGCCACAGATACGCAGTATTTT.

V is TRBV4-1 and J is TRBJ1-5; the D is unclear. This CDR3 is 16 amino acids long. The germline CDR1 and CDR2 sequences are MGHRA and YSYEKL. V dropped 4 bases and J dropped 0 bases, with 13 bases sitting between them. The CDR3 bases are TGCGCCAGCAGCCTGCATGACGGTTATAGCAATCAGCCCCAGCATTTT. It codes for CASSLHDGYSNQPQHF.